This is a list of T cell receptor beta chains from one sample in a study of blood T cell repertoires in COVID-19. Assay used: immunoSEQ multiplex PCR; TCRdb lists only in-frame clones, some missing. The sample gives 150,000 to 200,000 clones, 75% to 90% of which show up once; about 8.3% is in the top ten. Sequenced sample: peripheral blood. Receptors originate from a woman in her 70s with COVID-19, enrolled during active disease. The CDR3 runs from the conserved cysteine through the conserved F or W. The D gene is left open where the match is weak. Size values are once, few and many counts, or a class for expanded clones, and some rows have none.

length	size	V	D	J	DNA	CDR3
11	-	TRBV7-2	-	TRBJ2-7	TGTGCCAGCAGCCGGGGCTACGAGCAGTACTTC	CASSRGYEQYF
12	-	TRBV14	-	TRBJ1-1	TGTGCCAGCAGCCAAGCGGGACTTGAAGCTTTCTTT	CASSQAGLEAFF
15	once	TRBV5-6	TRBD2	TRBJ2-1	TGTGCCAGCAGCTTGCTACTAGCGGGGTACAATGAGCAGTTCTTC	CASSLLLAGYNEQFF
15	-	TRBV9	-	TRBJ2-3	TGTGCCAGCAGCCCGGCGGGACAGACCGCAGATACGCAGTATTTT	CASSPAGQTADTQYF
17	once	TRBV6-1	TRBD2	TRBJ2-3	TGTGCCAGCAGTGAAGGACTAGCGGGAGGGCCTACAGATACGCAGTATTTT	CASSEGLAGGPTDTQYF
16	-	TRBV7-3	-	TRBJ2-1	TGTGCCAGCAGCTCTCCCGGGGTAGGGTCCCTAAATGAGCAGTTCTTC	CASSSPGVGSLNEQFF
13	-	TRBV28	TRBD2	TRBJ2-1	TGTGCCAGCACGGGAGGCCCCTACAATGAGCAGTTCTTC	CASTGGPYNEQFF
16	-	TRBV5-8	TRBD1	TRBJ1-1	TGTGCCAGCAGCCGCTTAGGAGGGGCAGGGGGCACTGAAGCTTTCTTT	CASSRLGGAGGTEAFF
14	-	TRBV5-1	TRBD1	TRBJ1-6	TGCGCCAGCAGCAGGTTGGGACAGGATTCACCCCTCCACTTT	CASSRLGQDSPLHF
16	-	TRBV5-1	-	TRBJ1-6	TGCGCCAGCAGCTTGGCCGGGCAGGGCGGCAGTTCACCCCTCCACTTT	CASSLAGQGGSSPLHF
14	-	TRBV5-1	TRBD1	TRBJ1-4	TGCGCCAGCAGCTTGGTAACAGGGGATGAAAAACTGTTTTTT	CASSLVTGDEKLFF